This T cell receptor beta chain stems from a study of shared clonotypes between healthy human individuals. Study-wide points: Memory subsets generally showed lower estimated richness than naive subsets. Measured sharing among donors was expected to vary with sequencing depth.

This CDR3 comprises 18 residues. CDR1 is SGHAT, CDR2 FQNNGV, per germline. J lost 4 bases, V lost 5 bases, and 15 bases had no gene match. TCRdb keeps only in-frame clones here, not all; method: immunoSEQ multiplex PCR. The sample carries about 180,000 clones, 90% to 95% recorded once. A remark on this clone: Its target is unknown.

The J gene is TRBJ2-5, the V gene TRBV11-2; 11 bases match TRBD2. This sequence originates from a woman in her thirties in good health. Sequenced: naive CD4+ T cells sorted from blood. Described subset: CD45RA+ positively selected. CDR3 DNA: TGTGCCAGCAGCACTTCTTCACTAGCGGGAGATGAGAGAGAGACCCAGTACTTC. It specifies CASSTSSLAGDERETQYF.